The rows below give T cell receptor beta chains drawn from one sample of a study of cytomegalovirus exposure and HLA in healthy donors. The data were produced by immunoSEQ multiplex PCR, yet TCRdb's version contains in-frame clones alone and is incomplete. The sample includes roughly 300,000 clones, about nine tenths of them seen just once. Sequences were obtained from PBMCs. The source of these receptors is a man aged 40-49 years in good health and CMV-seropositive. Both conserved end residues are part of each CDR3. A D gene is named only where the DNA matches it firmly. Size is omitted from some rows. Given values are once, few, many or a class for expanded clones.

size,V,D,J,CDR3,DNA
.,TRBV7-3,.,TRBJ2-3,CASSLRGWDTQYF,TGTGCCAGCAGCTTACGGGGTTGGGATACGCAGTATTTT
.,TRBV15,TRBD1,TRBJ2-7,CATSREGQGADEQYF,TGTGCCACCAGCCGTGAGGGGCAGGGGGCGGACGAGCAGTACTTC
.,TRBV2,TRBD1,TRBJ1-2,CASSLIGTGYGYTF,TGTGCCAGCAGCCTAATCGGGACAGGCTATGGCTACACCTTC
.,TRBV19,TRBD2,TRBJ2-7,CASSIGLAGVSYEQYF,TGTGCCAGTAGTATAGGCCTAGCGGGAGTGTCCTACGAGCAGTACTTC
.,TRBV6-5,.,TRBJ2-3,CASSSQGLPEKDTQYF,TGTGCCAGCAGTTCCCAGGGACTCCCGGAGAAAGATACGCAGTATTTT
.,TRBV10-3,TRBD2,TRBJ2-1,CAIAQLAGGYNEQFF,TGTGCCATCGCCCAACTAGCGGGAGGATACAATGAGCAGTTCTTC
.,TRBV23-1,.,TRBJ2-1,CASSQSQGWGPRDNEQFF,TGCGCCAGCAGTCAATCGCAGGGTTGGGGGCCGAGGGACAATGAGCAGTTCTTC
.,TRBV9,TRBD1,TRBJ2-5,CASSVRDRQETQYF,TGTGCCAGCAGCGTCCGGGACAGACAAGAGACCCAGTACTTC
.,TRBV9,TRBD2,TRBJ2-7,CASSVEGGTNYEQYF,TGTGCCAGCAGCGTAGAGGGAGGGACCAACTACGAGCAGTACTTC
.,TRBV6-1,.,TRBJ1-2,CASSEWRKADYGYTF,TGTGCCAGCAGTGAATGGAGGAAAGCAGACTATGGCTACACCTTC
.,TRBV27,.,TRBJ1-1,CASSLTGKGTEAFF,TGTGCCAGCAGTTTAACGGGGAAAGGCACTGAAGCTTTCTTT
.,TRBV5-1,TRBD1,TRBJ1-2,CASSFYRGRKSYGYTF,TGCGCCAGCAGCTTTTACAGGGGGCGCAAGTCCTATGGCTACACCTTC
few,TRBV12-5,TRBD2,TRBJ2-3,CASEVSGRPDTQYF,TGTGCTAGTGAAGTTAGCGGGAGGCCGGATACGCAGTATTTT
.,TRBV11-2,TRBD2,TRBJ2-1,CASSLSSGVYNEQFF,TGTGCCAGCAGCTTGTCCAGCGGGGTTTACAATGAGCAGTTCTTC
once,TRBV27,TRBD1,TRBJ2-7,CASSGQGKSEQYF,TGTGCCAGCTCGGGACAGGGTAAAAGCGAGCAGTACTTC
.,TRBV23-1,.,TRBJ2-7,CASSPRDFDEQYF,TGCGCCAGCAGTCCTCGGGACTTCGACGAGCAGTACTTC
.,TRBV5-1,TRBD1,TRBJ1-2,CASSLGAGGYGYTF,TGCGCCAGCAGCTTGGGGGCAGGGGGCTATGGCTACACCTTC
.,TRBV28,.,TRBJ2-7,CASSPSASYEQYF,TGTGCCAGCAGCCCTAGCGCTTCCTACGAGCAGTACTTC
few,TRBV5-1,.,TRBJ1-1,CASSLGGPNTEAFF,TGCGCCAGCAGCTTGGGGGGGCCGAACACTGAAGCTTTCTTT
.,TRBV30,TRBD1,TRBJ2-7,CAWTLGQAEQYF,TGTGCCTGGACCCTTGGACAGGCCGAGCAGTACTTC
.,TRBV7-9,TRBD1,TRBJ2-7,CSSSLWDRSYEQYF,TGTTCCAGCAGCCTCTGGGACAGGTCCTACGAGCAGTACTTC
.,TRBV27,TRBD2,TRBJ2-7,CASSLSPFGLAGAEQYF,TGTGCCAGCAGTTTATCCCCCTTCGGACTAGCGGGAGCCGAGCAGTACTTC
.,TRBV11-2,TRBD1,TRBJ2-7,CASSSNRQGAYEQYF,TGTGCCAGCAGCTCAAACAGACAGGGGGCCTACGAGCAGTACTTC
few,TRBV18,.,TRBJ1-1,CASSALGVGQNTEAFF,TGTGCCAGCTCAGCATTAGGGGTTGGGCAGAACACTGAAGCTTTCTTT
.,TRBV7-9,TRBD1,TRBJ1-5,CASSLETGGKNQPQHF,TGTGCCAGCAGCTTAGAGACAGGGGGAAAAAATCAGCCCCAGCATTTT
.,TRBV5-5,TRBD2,TRBJ2-1,CASSSSTSGKINEQFF,TGTGCCAGCAGCTCCTCGACTAGCGGGAAAATCAATGAGCAGTTCTTC
.,TRBV19,TRBD1,TRBJ2-7,CASTPGQGAYEQYF,TGTGCCAGTACCCCGGGACAGGGGGCCTACGAGCAGTACTTC
.,TRBV6-5,TRBD2,TRBJ2-7,CASSPGLAGYEQCF,TGTGCCAGCAGCCCGGGACTAGCGGGATACGAGCAGTGCTTC
.,TRBV7-3,TRBD2,TRBJ2-3,CASSLGGRETDTQYF,TGTGCCAGCAGCTTGGGCGGGAGGGAGACAGATACGCAGTATTTT
.,TRBV29-1,.,TRBJ2-7,CSVQEFYEQYF,TGCAGCGTACAGGAATTCTACGAGCAGTACTTC
.,TRBV28,TRBD2,TRBJ2-3,CASSRSSAGGWDTQYF,TGTGCCAGCAGTCGCTCCTCGGCGGGAGGCTGGGATACGCAGTATTTT
.,TRBV15,.,TRBJ2-7,CATSRGARGSYEQYF,TGTGCCACCAGCAGAGGGGCCCGGGGATCCTACGAGCAGTACTTC